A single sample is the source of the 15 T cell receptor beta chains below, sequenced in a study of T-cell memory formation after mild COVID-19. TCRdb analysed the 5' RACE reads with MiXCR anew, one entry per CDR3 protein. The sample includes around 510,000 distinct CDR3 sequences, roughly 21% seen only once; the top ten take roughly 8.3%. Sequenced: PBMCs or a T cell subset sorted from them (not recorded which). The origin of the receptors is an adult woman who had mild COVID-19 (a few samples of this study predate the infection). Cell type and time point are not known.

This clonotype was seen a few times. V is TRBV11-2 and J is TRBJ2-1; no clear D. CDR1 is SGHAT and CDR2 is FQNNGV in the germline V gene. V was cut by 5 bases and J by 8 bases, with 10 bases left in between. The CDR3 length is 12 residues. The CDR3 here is CASSPRGHEQFF. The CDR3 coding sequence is TGTGCCAGCAGCCCGCGAGGACATGAGCAGTTCTTC.

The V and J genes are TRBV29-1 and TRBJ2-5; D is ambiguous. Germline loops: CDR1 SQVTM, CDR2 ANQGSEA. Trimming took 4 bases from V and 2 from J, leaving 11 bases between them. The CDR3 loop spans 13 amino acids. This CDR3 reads CSVVERMQETQYF. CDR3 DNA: TGCAGCGTTGTCGAGAGGATGCAAGAGACCCAGTACTTC.

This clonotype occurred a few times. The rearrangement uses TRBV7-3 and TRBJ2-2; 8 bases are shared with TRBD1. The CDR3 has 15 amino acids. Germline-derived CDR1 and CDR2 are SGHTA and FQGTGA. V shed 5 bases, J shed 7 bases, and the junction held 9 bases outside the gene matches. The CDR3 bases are TGTGCCAGCAGCCCGCTGACAGGGGCCGGCGGGGAGCTGTTTTTT. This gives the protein CASSPLTGAGGELFF.

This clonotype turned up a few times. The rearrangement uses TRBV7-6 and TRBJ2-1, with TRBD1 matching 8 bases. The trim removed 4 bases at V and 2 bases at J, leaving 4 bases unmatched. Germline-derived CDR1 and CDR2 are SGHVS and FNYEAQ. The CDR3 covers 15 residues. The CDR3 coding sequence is TGTGCCAGCAGCTATACGACAGGGGCCTACAATGAGCAGTTCTTC. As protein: CASSYTTGAYNEQFF. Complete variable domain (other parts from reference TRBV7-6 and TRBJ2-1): GAGVSQSPRYKVTKRGQDVALRCDPISGHVSLYWYRQALGQGPEFLTYFNYEAQQDKSGLPNDRFSAERPEGSISTLTIQRTEQRDSAMYRCASSYTTGAYNEQFFGPGTRLTVL.

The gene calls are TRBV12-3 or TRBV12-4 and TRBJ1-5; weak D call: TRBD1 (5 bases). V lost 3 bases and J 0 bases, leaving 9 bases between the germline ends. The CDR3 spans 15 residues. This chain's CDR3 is CASSFGGDSNQPQHF. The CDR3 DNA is TGTGCCAGCAGTTTTGGAGGGGATAGCAATCAGCCCCAGCATTTT.

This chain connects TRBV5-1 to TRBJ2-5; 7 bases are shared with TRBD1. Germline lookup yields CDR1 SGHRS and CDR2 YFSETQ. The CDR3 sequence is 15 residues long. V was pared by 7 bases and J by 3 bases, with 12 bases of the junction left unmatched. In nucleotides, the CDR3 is TGCGCCAGCCGTAAGACCCCGGGGACAGAAGAGACCCAGTACTTC. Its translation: CASRKTPGTEETQYF.

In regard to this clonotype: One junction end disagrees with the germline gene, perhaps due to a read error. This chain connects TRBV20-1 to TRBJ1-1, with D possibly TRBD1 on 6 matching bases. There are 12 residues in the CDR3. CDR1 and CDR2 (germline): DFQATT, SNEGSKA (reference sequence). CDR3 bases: TGCAGTGCTAGTTGGGGGGACACTGAAGCTTTATTT. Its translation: CSASWGDTEALF.

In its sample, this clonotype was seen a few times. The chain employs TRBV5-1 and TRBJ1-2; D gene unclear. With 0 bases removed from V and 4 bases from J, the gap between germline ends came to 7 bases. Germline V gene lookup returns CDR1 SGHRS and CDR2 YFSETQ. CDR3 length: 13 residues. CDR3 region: CASSLVGPYGYTF. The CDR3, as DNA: TGCGCCAGCAGCTTGGTCGGCCCCTATGGCTACACCTTC.

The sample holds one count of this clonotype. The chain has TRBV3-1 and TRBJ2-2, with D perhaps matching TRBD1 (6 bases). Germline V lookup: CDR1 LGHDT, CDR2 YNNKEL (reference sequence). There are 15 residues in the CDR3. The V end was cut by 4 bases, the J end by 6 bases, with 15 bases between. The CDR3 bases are TGTGCCAGCAGCCCCTTGACTAAGGGGGCCGGGGAGCTGTTTTTT. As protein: CASSPLTKGAGELFF.

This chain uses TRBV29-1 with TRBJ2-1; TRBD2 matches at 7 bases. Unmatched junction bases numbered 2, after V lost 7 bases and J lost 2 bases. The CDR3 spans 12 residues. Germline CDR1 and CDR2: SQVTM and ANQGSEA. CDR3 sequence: CSAGLAYNEQFF. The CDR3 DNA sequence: TGCAGCGCCGGACTAGCCTACAATGAGCAGTTCTTC.

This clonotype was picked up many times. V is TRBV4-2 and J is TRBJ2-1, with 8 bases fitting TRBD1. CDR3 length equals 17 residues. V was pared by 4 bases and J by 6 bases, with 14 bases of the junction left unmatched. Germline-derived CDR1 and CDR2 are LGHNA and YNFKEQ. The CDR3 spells CASSLTAQGVWGNEQFF. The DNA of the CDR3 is TGTGCCAGCAGCCTAACCGCACAGGGGGTTTGGGGCAATGAGCAGTTCTTC.

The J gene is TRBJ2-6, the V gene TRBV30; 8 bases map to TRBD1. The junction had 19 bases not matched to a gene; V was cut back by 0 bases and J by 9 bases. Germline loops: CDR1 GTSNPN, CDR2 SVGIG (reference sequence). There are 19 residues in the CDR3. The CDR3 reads CAWSVSGGAWGIGGNVLTF. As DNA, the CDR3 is TGTGCCTGGAGTGTATCAGGGGGCGCTTGGGGGATCGGCGGCAACGTCCTGACTTTC. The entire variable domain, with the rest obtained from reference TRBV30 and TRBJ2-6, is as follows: SQTIHQWPATLVQPVGSPLSLECTVEGTSNPNLYWYRQAAGRGLQLLFYSVGIGQISSEVPQNLSASRPQDRQFILSSKKLLLSDSGFYLCAWSVSGGAWGIGGNVLTFGAGSRLTVL.

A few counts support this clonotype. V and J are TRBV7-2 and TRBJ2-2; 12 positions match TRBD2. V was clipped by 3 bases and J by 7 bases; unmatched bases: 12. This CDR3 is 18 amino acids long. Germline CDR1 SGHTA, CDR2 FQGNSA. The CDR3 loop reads CASSFHSLAGGPNGELFF. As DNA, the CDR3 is TGTGCCAGCAGCTTCCACAGCCTAGCGGGGGGGCCGAACGGGGAGCTGTTTTTT.

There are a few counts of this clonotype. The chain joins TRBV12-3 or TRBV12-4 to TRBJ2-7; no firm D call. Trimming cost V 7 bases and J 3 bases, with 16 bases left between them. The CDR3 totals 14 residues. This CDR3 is CASTLGVNSYEQYF. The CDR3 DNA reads TGTGCCAGCACCCTTGGGGTGAATAGCTACGAGCAGTACTTC.

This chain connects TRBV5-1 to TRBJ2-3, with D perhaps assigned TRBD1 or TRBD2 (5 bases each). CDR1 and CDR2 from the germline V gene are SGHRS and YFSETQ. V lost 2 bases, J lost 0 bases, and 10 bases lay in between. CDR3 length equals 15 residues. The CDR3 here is CASSFRDGSTDTQYF. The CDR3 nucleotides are TGCGCCAGCAGCTTCCGGGACGGAAGCACAGATACGCAGTATTTT.